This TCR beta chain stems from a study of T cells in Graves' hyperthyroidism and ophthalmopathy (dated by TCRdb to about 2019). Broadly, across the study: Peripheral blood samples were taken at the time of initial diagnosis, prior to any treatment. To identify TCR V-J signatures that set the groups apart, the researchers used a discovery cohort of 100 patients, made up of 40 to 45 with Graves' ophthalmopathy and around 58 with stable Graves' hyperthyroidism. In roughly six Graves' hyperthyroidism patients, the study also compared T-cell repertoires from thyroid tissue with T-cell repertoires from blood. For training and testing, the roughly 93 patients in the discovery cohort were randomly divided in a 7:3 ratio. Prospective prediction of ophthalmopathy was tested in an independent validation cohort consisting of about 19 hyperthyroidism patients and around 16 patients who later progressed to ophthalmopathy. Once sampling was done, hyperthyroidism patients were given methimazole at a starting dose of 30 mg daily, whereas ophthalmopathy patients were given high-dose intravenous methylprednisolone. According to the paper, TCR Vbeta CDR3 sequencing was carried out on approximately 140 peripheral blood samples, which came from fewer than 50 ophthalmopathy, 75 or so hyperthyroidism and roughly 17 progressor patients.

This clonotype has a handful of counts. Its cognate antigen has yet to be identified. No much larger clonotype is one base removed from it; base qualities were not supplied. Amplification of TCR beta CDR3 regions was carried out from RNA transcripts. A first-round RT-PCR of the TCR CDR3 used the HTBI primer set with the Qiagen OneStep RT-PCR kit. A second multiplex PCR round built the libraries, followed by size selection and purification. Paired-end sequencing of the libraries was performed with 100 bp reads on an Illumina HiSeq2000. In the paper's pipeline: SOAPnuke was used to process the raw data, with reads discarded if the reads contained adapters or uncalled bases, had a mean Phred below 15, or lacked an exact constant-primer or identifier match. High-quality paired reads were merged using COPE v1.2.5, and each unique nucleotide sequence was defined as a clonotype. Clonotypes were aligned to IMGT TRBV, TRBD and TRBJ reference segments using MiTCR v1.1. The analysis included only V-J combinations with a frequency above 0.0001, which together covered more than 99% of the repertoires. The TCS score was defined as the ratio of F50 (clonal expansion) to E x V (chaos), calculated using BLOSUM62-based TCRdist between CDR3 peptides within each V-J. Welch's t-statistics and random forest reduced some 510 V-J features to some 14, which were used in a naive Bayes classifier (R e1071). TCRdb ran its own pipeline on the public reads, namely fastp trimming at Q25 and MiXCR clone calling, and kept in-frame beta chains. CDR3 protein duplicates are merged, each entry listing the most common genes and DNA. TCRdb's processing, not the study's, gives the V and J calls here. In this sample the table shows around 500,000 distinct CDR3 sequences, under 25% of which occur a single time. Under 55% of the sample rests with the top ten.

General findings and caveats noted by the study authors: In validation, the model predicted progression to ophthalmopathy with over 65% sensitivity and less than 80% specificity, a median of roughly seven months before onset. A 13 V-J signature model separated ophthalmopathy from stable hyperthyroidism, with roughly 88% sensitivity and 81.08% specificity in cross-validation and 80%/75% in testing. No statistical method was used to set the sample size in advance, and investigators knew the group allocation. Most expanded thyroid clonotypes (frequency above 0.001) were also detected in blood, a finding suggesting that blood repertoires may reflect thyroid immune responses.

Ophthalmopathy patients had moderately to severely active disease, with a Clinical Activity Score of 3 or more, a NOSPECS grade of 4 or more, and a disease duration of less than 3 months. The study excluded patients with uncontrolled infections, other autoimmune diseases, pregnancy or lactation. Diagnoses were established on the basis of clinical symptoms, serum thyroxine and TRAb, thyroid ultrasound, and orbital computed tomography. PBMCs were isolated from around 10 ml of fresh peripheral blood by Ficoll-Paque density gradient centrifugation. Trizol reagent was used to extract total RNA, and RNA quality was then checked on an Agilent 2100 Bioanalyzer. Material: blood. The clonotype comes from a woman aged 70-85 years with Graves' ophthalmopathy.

In nucleotide form, the sequence is TGCAGCCTCACGGAGGGCGGGGAGCTGTTTTTT. It translates as CSLTEGGELFF. Recombination connected TRBV29-1 to TRBJ2-2; perhaps TRBD2 is the D gene, with 6 bases matching. The CDR3 spans 11 residues, from the cysteine through the phenylalanine. Here the CDR3 DNA is all that survives: 33 bases in frame from base 1. The germline ends are 11 bases apart after V is trimmed by 8 bases and J by 7 bases. The CDR1 and CDR2 encoded by the germline V gene are SQVTM and ANQGSEA.